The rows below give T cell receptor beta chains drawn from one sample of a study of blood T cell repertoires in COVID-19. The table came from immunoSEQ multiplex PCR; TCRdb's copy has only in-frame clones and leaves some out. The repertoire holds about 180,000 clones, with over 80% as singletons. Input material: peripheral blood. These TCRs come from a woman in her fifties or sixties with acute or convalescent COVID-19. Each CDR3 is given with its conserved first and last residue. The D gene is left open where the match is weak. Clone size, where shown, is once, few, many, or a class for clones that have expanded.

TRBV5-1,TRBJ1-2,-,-,TGCGCCAGCAGCTTGGTGGACAGCCCGTATGGCTACACCTTC,CASSLVDSPYGYTF
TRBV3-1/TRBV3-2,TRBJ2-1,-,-,TGTGCCAGCAGCCAAACTAGGGTCTTGGACAATGAGCAGTTCTTC,CASSQTRVLDNEQFF
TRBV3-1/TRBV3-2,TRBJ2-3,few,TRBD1,TGTGCCAGCAGCCAATACGGGGGCAGGGGGCGAAGGACAGATACGCAGTATTTT,CASSQYGGRGRRTDTQYF
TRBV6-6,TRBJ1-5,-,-,TGTGCCAGCAGTTATTTAGGGGCAAATCAGCCCCAGCATTTT,CASSYLGANQPQHF
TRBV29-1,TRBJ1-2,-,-,TGCAGCTCCCTGGGTGCTGGAGGGACGAACTATGGCTACACCTTC,CSSLGAGGTNYGYTF
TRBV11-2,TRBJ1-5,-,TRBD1,TGTGCCAGCAGCCAGGGACAGAAGAATCAGCCCCAGCATTTT,CASSQGQKNQPQHF
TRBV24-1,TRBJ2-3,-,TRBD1,TGTGCCACCAGTGACGAAGGACAGGGTGCCATCACTACGCAGTATTTT,CATSDEGQGAITTQYF
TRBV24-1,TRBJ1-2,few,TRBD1,TGTGCCACCAGTGATCGGACAGGGGACTATGGCTACACCTTC,CATSDRTGDYGYTF
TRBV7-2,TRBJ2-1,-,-,TGTGCCAGCAGCGCAACCGGGACTTACTACAATGAGCAGTTCTTC,CASSATGTYYNEQFF
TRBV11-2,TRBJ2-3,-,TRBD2,TGTGCCAGCAGCTTAAGACTAGCGGGGGGATGGGACCCAGATACGCAGTATTTT,CASSLRLAGGWDPDTQYF
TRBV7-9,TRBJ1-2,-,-,TGTGCCAGCAGCCCGCCGGGACTCCTTCGCCTTACCATTGGCTACACCTTC,CASSPPGLLRLTIGYTF
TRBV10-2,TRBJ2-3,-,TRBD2,TGCGCCATCGCCGCCGGGGGGGGGCAGGATACGCAGTATTTT,CAIAAGGGQDTQYF